This TCR beta chain was captured by sequencing in a study of post-analysis software for immune sequencing data. Libraries were made from TCR beta cDNA, and they carried unique molecular identifiers. TCRdb reanalysed the PCR reads using MiXCR and keeps one entry per CDR3 protein. The table shows hundreds of thousands of distinct CDR3 sequences, with 59% occurring only once. A note on this clonotype: The antigen is not known.

Study-level results: TRBV5-6, TRBV5-1 and TRBV20-1 were among 4 or 5 TRBV segments more frequent in patients than controls. Pronounced co-clustering by F measure was evident among identically batched samples.

This CDR3 is 11 amino acids long. The receptor's source is a girl aged 2-15 years with multiple sclerosis. The rearrangement joins TRBV21-1 to TRBJ2-1; whether TRBD2, the table's D call, matches the DNA was not checked. TRBV21-1 is recorded as a pseudogene. The sequenced sample was blood. The CDR3 spells CAGVEGYEQFF. CDR3 sequence (DNA): TGTGCCGGAGTCGAGGGTTATGAGCAGTTCTTC.